The sequence of this TCR beta chain was determined in a study of cytomegalovirus exposure and HLA in healthy donors. Donors came from a validation cohort of 95 to 150 subjects, distinct from the first 666-subject cohort. Of note for this clone: Its antigen is still unknown.

The CDR3 runs 14 residues. Germline trimming cut 6 bases from V and 3 bases from J; bases unmatched to any gene: 3. CDR1 and CDR2 from the germline V gene are LNHDA and SQIVND (reference sequence). General study findings and limits: The classifier was said to identify cytomegalovirus status with high specificity and sensitivity. Researchers catalogued over 150 TCR beta chains as cytomegalovirus-associated.

Method: immunoSEQ multiplex PCR; TCRdb's copy keeps in-frame clones and lacks some. Of 150,000 to 200,000 clones in the sample, approximately 87% were seen once. The chain recombines TRBV19 with TRBJ1-4; 8 bases line up with TRBD1. The sample comprised PBMCs. The TCR comes from a woman under 40 in good health and CMV-seronegative. CDR3 bases: TGTGCCAGTAGCCCGGACAGGGCTAATGAAAAACTGTTTTTT. Residues: CASSPDRANEKLFF.